This T cell receptor (beta chain) was recorded in a study of memory CD4+ T cells and cytomegalovirus serostatus. Single viable CD3+CD4+CD8-CD45RO+ cells were sorted as the memory CD4+ T cells. The CDR3 covers 13 residues. The J segment lost 6 bases and the V segment lost 10 bases, leaving 6 bases of the junction unmatched. Looked up from germline, CDR1 is SNHLY and CDR2 is FYNNEI. Libraries were prepared by immunoSEQ multiplex PCR; TCRdb keeps only in-frame clonotypes and omits some of them. This repertoire shows 60,000 to 70,000 clones, 76% found once; its top ten account for around 5%. Overall study findings and caveats: A US-trained random forest predicted CMV serostatus with median AUC about 0.92.

For this clone: Its specificity is not known.

The chain couples TRBV2 to TRBJ2-5; TRBD2 agrees at 12 bases. The TCR comes from an adult in good health and CMV-seropositive. Sequences were obtained from memory CD4+ T cells from blood. The CDR3 nucleotides read TGTGCCAAATTGACTAGCGGGAGACAGACCCAGTACTTC. Translation: CAKLTSGRQTQYF.